A selection of T cell receptor beta chains follows, all from one sample in a study of blood T cell repertoires in COVID-19. The repertoire was sequenced with immunoSEQ multiplex PCR; TCRdb's copy has only in-frame clones and lacks some. The table shows roughly 200,000 clones, with roughly 89% occurring only once. The sequencing input was PBMCs or T cells enriched from blood (not recorded which). Receptor source: a woman in her thirties with acute COVID-19. Both conserved end residues are part of each CDR3. The order of the fields is CDR3 length, D gene, J gene, V gene, clone size, CDR3 protein, CDR3 DNA. The D gene is left open where the match is weak. Clone size, where shown, is once, few, many, or a class for clones that have expanded.

14 TRBD1 TRBJ2-7 TRBV5-1 NA CASSSGQGSYEQYF TGCGCCAGCAGCTCGGGACAGGGGAGCTACGAGCAGTACTTC
16 NA TRBJ2-1 TRBV9 NA CASSPRNRDTYNEQFF TGTGCCAGCAGCCCCCGGAACAGGGACACCTACAATGAGCAGTTCTTC
14 NA TRBJ1-4 TRBV5-1 few CASSRGTFSEKLFF TGCGCCAGCAGCCGAGGCACCTTTAGCGAAAAACTGTTTTTT
14 TRBD1 TRBJ2-5 TRBV11-3 NA CASSSRDRQETQYF TGTGCCAGCAGCTCTCGGGACAGACAAGAGACCCAGTACTTC
12 TRBD1 TRBJ1-1 TRBV10-3 NA CAISDRAPEAFF TGTGCCATCAGCGACAGGGCCCCCGAAGCTTTCTTT
16 TRBD1 TRBJ1-3 TRBV3-1/TRBV3-2 NA CASSQGPQGVGNTIYF TGTGCCAGCAGCCAAGGACCACAGGGGGTTGGAAACACCATATATTTT
14 TRBD1 TRBJ1-4 TRBV7-2 NA CASSFGTGDEKLFF TGTGCCAGCAGCTTCGGGACAGGGGATGAAAAACTGTTTTTT
12 NA TRBJ1-2 TRBV7-9 NA CASSLSGYGYTF TGTGCCAGCAGCTTATCGGGGTATGGCTACACCTTC
14 TRBD1 TRBJ1-4 TRBV9 NA CASSVGTGSEKLFF TGTGCCAGCAGCGTAGGGACAGGGTCCGAAAAACTGTTTTTT
13 NA TRBJ1-1 TRBV5-4 NA CASSLQGSTEAFF TGTGCCAGCAGCTTGCAGGGTAGCACTGAAGCTTTCTTT
14 TRBD1 TRBJ1-6 TRBV27 once CASRLQGNNSPLHF TGTGCCAGCAGATTACAGGGGAATAATTCACCCCTCCACTTT
13 TRBD2 TRBJ2-3 TRBV30 once CALSGGASDTQYF TGTGCCCTTAGCGGGGGGGCATCGGATACGCAGTATTTT
13 TRBD1 TRBJ1-1 TRBV12-3/TRBV12-4 few CASRQGGNTEAFF TGTGCCAGCAGGCAGGGGGGGAACACTGAAGCTTTCTTT
17 TRBD1 TRBJ1-2 TRBV14 NA CASSQDLTLDRGYGYTF TGTGCCAGCAGCCAAGACCTAACATTAGACAGGGGATATGGCTACACCTTC
13 NA TRBJ1-2 TRBV20-1 NA CSASKDNGYGYTF TGCAGTGCTAGTAAGGACAATGGCTATGGCTACACCTTC
13 NA TRBJ1-2 TRBV7-3 NA CASSLGLLDGYTF TGTGCCAGCAGCTTAGGGCTTTTGGATGGCTACACCTTC
17 TRBD2 TRBJ2-3 TRBV4-2 NA CASSQEAAGTNLDTQYF TGTGCCAGCAGCCAAGAGGCAGCGGGGACGAACCTAGATACGCAGTATTTT
16 TRBD2 TRBJ2-3 TRBV24-1 NA CATSDQRGGSTDTQYF TGTGCCACCAGTGATCAGCGGGGGGGGAGCACAGATACGCAGTATTTT